This paragraph covers one T cell receptor (beta chain) sequence. The target antigen is unknown. This CDR3 has 19 residues. Germline V CDR1 and CDR2: SGHAT, FQNNGV. V shed 4 bases and J 0 bases; nucleotides not matched to a gene: 7. These data belong to a study of post-analysis software for immune sequencing data. cDNA libraries of TCR beta carried unique molecular identifiers. A single record per CDR3 protein comes from TCRdb applying MiXCR to the PCR reads. There are about half a million distinct CDR3 sequences in the sample; approximately 31% occur only once, and 6% lies in the top ten. Study-level findings and limits: Strong co-clustering by F measure was seen for same-batch samples. About five TRBV segments occurring more often in patients than controls included TRBV5-6, TRBV5-1 and TRBV20-1.

The material sequenced was blood. The receptor comes from a girl under 18 with multiple sclerosis. This chain connects TRBV11-2 to TRBJ2-6, with 12 bases fitting TRBD2. The CDR3 sequence is CASSSTSGGPYSGANVLTF. The CDR3 DNA is TGTGCCAGCAGCTCAACTAGCGGGGGGCCCTACTCTGGGGCCAACGTCCTGACTTTC.